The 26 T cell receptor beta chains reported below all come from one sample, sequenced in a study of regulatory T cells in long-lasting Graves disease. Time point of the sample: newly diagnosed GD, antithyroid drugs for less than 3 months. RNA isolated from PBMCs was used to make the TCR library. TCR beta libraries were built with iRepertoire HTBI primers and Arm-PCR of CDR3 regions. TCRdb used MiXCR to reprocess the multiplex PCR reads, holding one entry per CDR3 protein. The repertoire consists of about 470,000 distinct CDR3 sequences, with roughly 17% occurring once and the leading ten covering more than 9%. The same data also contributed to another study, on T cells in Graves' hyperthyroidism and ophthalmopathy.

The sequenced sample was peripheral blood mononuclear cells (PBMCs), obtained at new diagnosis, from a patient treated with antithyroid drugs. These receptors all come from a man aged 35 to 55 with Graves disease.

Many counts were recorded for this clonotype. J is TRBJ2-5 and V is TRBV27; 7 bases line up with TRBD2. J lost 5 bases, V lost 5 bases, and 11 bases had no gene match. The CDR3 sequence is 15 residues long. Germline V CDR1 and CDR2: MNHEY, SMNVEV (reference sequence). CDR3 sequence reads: CASSPQGWGGETQYF. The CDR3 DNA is TGTGCCAGCAGTCCCCAAGGGTGGGGAGGGGAGACCCAGTACTTC.

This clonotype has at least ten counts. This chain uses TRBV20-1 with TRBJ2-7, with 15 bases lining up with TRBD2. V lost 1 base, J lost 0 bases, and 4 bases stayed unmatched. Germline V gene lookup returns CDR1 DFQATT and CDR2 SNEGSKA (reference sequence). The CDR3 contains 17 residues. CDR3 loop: CSARGGLAGGSSYEQYF. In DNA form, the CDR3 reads TGCAGTGCTAGAGGGGGACTAGCGGGGGGAAGCTCCTACGAGCAGTACTTC.

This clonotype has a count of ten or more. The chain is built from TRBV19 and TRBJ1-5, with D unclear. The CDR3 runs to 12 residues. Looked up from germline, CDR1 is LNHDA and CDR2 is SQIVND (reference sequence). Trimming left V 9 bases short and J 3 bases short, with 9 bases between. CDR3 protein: CASSFINQPQHF. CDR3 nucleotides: TGTGCCAGCAGCTTTATCAATCAGCCCCAGCATTTT.

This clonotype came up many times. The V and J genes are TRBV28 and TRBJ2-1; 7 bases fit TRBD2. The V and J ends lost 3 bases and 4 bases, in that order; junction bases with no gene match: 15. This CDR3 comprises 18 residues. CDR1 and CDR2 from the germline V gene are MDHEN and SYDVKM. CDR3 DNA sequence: TGTGCCAGCAGTTTTCCCTTTGAGGGAGGGCGGCTTTACAATGAGCAGTTCTTC. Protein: CASSFPFEGGRLYNEQFF. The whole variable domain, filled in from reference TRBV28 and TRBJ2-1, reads DVKVTQSSRYLVKRTGEKVFLECVQDMDHENMFWYRQDPGLGLRLIYFSYDVKMKEKGDIPEGYSVSREKKERFSLILESASTNQTSMYLCASSFPFEGGRLYNEQFFGPGTRLTVL.

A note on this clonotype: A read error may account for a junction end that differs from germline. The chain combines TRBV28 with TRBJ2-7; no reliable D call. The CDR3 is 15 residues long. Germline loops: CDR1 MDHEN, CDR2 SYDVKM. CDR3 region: CDSSLRISYSSEQYF. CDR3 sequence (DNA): TGTGACAGCAGTTTACGCATCAGTTACTCCTCCGAGCAGTACTTC.

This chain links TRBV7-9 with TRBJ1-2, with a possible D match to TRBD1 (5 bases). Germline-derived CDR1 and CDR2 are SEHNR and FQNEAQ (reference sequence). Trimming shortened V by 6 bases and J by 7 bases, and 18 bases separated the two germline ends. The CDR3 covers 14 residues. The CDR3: CASRSPDSTSGYTF. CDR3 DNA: TGTGCCAGCAGGTCGCCCGACAGTACTTCTGGCTACACCTTC.

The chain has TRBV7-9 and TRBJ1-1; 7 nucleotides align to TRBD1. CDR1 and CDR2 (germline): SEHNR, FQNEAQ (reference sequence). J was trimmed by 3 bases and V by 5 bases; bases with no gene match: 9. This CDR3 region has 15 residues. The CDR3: CASSPRQGRDTEAFF. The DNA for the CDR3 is TGTGCCAGCAGCCCCCGACAGGGTAGGGACACTGAAGCTTTCTTT.

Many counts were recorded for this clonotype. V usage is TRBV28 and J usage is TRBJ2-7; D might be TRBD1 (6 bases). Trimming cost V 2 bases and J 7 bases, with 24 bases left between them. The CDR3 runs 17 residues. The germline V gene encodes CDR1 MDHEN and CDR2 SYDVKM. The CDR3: CASSLAPTGGPSREQYF. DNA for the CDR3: TGTGCCAGCAGTTTAGCCCCGACTGGGGGCCCTTCGAGAGAGCAGTACTTC.

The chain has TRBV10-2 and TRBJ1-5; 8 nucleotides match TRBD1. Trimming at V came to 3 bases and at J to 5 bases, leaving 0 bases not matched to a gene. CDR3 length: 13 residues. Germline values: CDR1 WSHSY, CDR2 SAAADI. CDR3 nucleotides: TGCGCCAGCAGTGACAGGGGGCATCAGCCCCAGCATTTT. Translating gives CASSDRGHQPQHF.

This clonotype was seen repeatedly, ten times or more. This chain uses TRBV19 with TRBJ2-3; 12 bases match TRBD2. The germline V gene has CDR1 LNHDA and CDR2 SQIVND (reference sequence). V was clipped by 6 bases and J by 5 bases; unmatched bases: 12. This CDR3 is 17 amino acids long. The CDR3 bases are TGTGCCAGTAGATTATGGACTAGCGGGAAATGGGAAGATACGCAGTATTTT. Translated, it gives CASRLWTSGKWEDTQYF.

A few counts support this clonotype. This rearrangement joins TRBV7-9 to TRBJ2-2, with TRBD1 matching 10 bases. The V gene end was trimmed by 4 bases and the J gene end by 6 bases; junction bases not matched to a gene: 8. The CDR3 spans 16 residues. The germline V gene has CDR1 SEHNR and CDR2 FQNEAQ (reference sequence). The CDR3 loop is CASSWTGGRDSGELFF. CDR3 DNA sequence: TGTGCCAGCAGCTGGACAGGGGGTCGGGACTCCGGGGAGCTGTTTTTT.

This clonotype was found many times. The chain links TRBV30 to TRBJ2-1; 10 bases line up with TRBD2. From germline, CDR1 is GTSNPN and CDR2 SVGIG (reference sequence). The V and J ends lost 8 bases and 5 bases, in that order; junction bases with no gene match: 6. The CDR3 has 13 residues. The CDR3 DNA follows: TGTGCCGCTACTAGCGGGAATCACAATGAGCAGTTCTTC. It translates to CAATSGNHNEQFF.

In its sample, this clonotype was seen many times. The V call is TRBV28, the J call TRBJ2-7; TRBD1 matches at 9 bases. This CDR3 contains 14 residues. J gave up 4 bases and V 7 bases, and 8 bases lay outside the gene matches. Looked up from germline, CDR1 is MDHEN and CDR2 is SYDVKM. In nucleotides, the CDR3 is TGTGCCAGCACTCTACAGGGGGCGGCTTACGAGCAGTACTTC. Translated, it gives CASTLQGAAYEQYF.

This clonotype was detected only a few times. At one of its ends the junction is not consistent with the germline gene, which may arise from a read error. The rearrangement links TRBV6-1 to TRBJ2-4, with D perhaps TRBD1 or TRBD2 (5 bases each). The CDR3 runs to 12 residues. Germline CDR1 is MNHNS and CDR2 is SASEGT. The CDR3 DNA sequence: TGTGCCAGCAGAGGACACCGGGACCCGTGGGACTTC. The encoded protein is CASRGHRDPWDF.

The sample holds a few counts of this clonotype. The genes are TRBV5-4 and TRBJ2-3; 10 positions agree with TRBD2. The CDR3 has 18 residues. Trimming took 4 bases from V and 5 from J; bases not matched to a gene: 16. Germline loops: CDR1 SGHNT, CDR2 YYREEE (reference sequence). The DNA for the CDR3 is TGTGCCAGCAGCCGCAAAACCACACTAGCGGGAATGCTAGATACGCAGTATTTT. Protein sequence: CASSRKTTLAGMLDTQYF.

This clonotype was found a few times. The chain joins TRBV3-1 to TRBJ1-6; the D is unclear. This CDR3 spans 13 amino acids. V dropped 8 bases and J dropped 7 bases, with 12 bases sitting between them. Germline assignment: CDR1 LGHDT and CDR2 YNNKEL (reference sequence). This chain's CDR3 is CASGEQLNSPLHF. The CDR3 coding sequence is TGTGCCAGCGGTGAACAGCTGAATTCACCCCTCCACTTT. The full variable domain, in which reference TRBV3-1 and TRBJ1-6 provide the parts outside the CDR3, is DTAVSQTPKYLVTQMGNDKSIKCEQNLGHDTMYWYKQDSKKFLKIMFSYNNKELIINETVPNRFSPKSPDKAHLNLHINSLELGDSAVYFCASGEQLNSPLHFGNGTRLTVT.

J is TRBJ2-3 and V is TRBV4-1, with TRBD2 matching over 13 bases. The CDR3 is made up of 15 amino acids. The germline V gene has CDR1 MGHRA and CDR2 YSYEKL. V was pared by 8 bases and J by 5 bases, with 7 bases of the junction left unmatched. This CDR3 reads CASPPGLAGLDTQYF. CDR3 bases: TGCGCCAGCCCACCGGGACTAGCGGGATTAGATACGCAGTATTTT.

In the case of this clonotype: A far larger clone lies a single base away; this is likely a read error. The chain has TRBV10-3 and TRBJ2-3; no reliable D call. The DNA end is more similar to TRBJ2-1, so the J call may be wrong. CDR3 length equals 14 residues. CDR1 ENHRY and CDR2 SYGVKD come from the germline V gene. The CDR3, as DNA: TGTGCCATCACCCCCACAGTGACTTCCTACGAGCAGTTCTTC. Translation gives CAITPTVTSYEQFF.

The CDR3: CSAKGGTDTQYF. The CDR3, as DNA: TGCAGTGCTAAGGGTGGCACAGATACGCAGTATTTT. The V gene is TRBV20-1, the J gene TRBJ2-3, with unresolved D. V dropped 4 bases and J dropped 1 base, with 6 bases sitting between them. CDR3 length: 12 amino acids. The germline V gene encodes CDR1 DFQATT and CDR2 SNEGSKA (reference sequence).

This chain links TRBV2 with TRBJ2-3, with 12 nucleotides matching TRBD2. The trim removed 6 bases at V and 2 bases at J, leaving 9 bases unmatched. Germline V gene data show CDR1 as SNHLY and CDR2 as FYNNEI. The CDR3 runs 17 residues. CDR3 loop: CASRTTSGRYATDTQYF. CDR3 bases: TGTGCCAGCAGGACGACTAGCGGGAGATACGCCACAGATACGCAGTATTTT.

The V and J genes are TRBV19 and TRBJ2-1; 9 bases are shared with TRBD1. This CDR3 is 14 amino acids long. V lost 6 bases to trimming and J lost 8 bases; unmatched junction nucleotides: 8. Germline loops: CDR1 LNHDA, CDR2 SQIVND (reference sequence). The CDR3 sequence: CASRRDRASHEQFF. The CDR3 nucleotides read TGTGCCAGTAGAAGGGACAGGGCTTCTCATGAGCAGTTCTTC.

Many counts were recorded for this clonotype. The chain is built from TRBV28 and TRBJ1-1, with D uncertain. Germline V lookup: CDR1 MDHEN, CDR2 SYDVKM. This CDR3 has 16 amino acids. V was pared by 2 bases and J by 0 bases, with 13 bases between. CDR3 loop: CASSLRLLDMNTEAFF. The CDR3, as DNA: TGTGCCAGCAGTTTACGCTTACTTGACATGAACACTGAAGCTTTCTTT.

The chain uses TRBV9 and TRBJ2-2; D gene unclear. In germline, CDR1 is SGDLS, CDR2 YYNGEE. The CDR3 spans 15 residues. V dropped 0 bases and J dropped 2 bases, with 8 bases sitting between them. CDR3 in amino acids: CASSVATTNTGELFF. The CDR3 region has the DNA TGTGCCAGCAGCGTAGCTACGACCAACACCGGGGAGCTGTTTTTT. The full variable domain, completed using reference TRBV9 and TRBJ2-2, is DSGVTQTPKHLITATGQRVTLRCSPRSGDLSVYWYQQSLDQGLQFLIQYYNGEERAKGNILERFSAQQFPDLHSELNLSSLELGDSALYFCASSVATTNTGELFFGEGSRLTVL.

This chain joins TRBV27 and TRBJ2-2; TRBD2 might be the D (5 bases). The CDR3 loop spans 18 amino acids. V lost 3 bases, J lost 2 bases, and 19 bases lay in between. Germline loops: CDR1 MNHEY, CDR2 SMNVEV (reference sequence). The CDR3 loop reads CASSFSSPSSVNTGELFF. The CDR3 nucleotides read TGTGCCAGCAGTTTCTCCTCTCCTAGTAGCGTAAACACCGGGGAGCTGTTTTTT.

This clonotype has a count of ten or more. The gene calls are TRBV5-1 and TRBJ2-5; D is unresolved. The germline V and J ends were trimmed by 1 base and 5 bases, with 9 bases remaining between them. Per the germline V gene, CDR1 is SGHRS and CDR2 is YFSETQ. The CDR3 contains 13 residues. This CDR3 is CASSLFAAETQYF. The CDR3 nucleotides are TGCGCCAGCAGCTTGTTCGCCGCGGAGACCCAGTACTTC.

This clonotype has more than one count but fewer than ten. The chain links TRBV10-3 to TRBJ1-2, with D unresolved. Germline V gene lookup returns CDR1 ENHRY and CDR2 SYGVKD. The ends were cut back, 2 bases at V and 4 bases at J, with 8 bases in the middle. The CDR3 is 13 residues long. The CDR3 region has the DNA TGTGCCATCAGTGAGCAGGATTTCTATGGCTACACCTTC. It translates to CAISEQDFYGYTF.